Described below is a single T cell receptor (beta chain) sequence and its context. The sample is drawn from a study of cytomegalovirus exposure and HLA in healthy donors. This CDR3 spans 14 amino acids. V shed 11 bases and J 2 bases; nucleotides not matched to a gene: 11. Germline loops: CDR1 SNHLY, CDR2 FYNNEI. The PCR used 60 Vbeta and 13 Jbeta primers. TCRdb's copy holds only in-frame clones and misses some; the assay was immunoSEQ multiplex PCR. The table lists 150,000 to 200,000 clones, 79% of them singletons. The rearrangement uses TRBV2 and TRBJ2-7; 8 positions agree with TRBD2. The sequenced sample was PBMCs. The sequence was collected from a young woman in good health and CMV-seropositive. CDR3 in amino acids: CASGAGGGTYEQYF. The CDR3 region has the DNA TGTGCCTCAGGGGCGGGAGGAGGCACCTACGAGCAGTACTTC.